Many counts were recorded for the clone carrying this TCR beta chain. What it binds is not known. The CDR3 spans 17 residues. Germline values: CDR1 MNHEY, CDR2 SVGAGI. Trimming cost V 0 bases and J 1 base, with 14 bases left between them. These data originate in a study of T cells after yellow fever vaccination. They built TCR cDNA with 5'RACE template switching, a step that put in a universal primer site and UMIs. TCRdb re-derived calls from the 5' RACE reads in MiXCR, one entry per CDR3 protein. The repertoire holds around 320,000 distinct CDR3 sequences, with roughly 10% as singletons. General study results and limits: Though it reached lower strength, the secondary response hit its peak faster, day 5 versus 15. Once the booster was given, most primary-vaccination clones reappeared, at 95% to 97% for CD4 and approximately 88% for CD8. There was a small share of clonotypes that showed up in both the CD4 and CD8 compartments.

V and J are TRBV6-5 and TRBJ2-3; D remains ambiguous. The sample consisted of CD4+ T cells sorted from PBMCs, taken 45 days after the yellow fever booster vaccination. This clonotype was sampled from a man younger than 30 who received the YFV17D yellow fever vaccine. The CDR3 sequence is CASSYSNYAARTDTQYF. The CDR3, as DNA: TGTGCCAGCAGTTACTCGAATTACGCGGCCCGCACAGATACGCAGTATTTT.